The subject of this entry is one T cell receptor (beta chain). Antigen: not known. Unique molecular identifiers tagged the TCRbeta library. TCRdb analysed the PCR reads with MiXCR anew, one entry per CDR3 protein. The data hold approximately 130,000 distinct CDR3 sequences, with roughly 10% observed a single time. This entry comes from a study of T-cell reconstitution after alpha-beta-depleted transplantation in children. General study findings and limits: Several hundred rapidly expanded clones from non-depleted graft cells reportedly supplied alpha-beta T cells about two months post-transplant. It was newly produced T cells that mostly accounted for T-cell counts and diversity one year after transplant.

With 6 bases removed from V and 7 bases from J, the gap between germline ends came to 16 bases. This CDR3 is 14 amino acids long. This clonotype was obtained from a girl under two years old who had a stem cell transplant for combined immunodeficiency, so the T cells may come from the graft donor. The V and J genes are TRBV12-3 or TRBV12-4 and TRBJ2-1; D is possibly TRBD1 (6 bases). The input for sequencing was PBMCs, mostly from graft donor cells, taken 180 days after TCRalphabeta/CD19-depleted stem cell transplant. Here the CDR3 DNA reads TGTGCCAGCAGCCGTCGGACAGCCTGGAATGAGCAGTTCTTC. Translating it yields CASSRRTAWNEQFF.